These 13 T cell receptor beta chains were all obtained from the same sample, sequenced in a study of tumor and adjacent non-tumor tissue in lung cancer. RNA was extracted from bulk tissue without any cell sorting. Three rounds of nested PCR, following a modified ARM-PCR protocol, produced the TCRbeta library. MiXCR was run by TCRdb on the multiplex PCR reads, yielding one entry per CDR3 protein. Among 100,000 to 150,000 distinct CDR3 sequences listed, 66% were seen once. The sample consisted of lung tumor tissue. The origin of the receptors is a man younger than 45 with non-small cell lung cancer.

This clonotype appeared a single time. At one end the junction does not follow the germline gene, possibly because of a read error. This chain links TRBV11-2 with TRBJ2-3; 8 bases fit TRBD2. The CDR3 is 17 amino acids. CDR1 and CDR2 (germline): SGHAT, FQNNGV. CDR3 amino acids: CASSPGLGGPYIDTQYF. The CDR3 bases are TGTGCTAGCAGCCCGGGACTAGGGGGACCTTACATAGATACGCAGTATTTT.

Note on this clonotype: It may be a read error: a sequence one base away is much more abundant. The chain recombines TRBV20-1 with TRBJ1-2; TRBD1 matches 7 bases. CDR3 length equals 14 residues. Per the germline V gene, CDR1 is DFQATT and CDR2 is SNEGSKA (reference sequence). The DNA of the CDR3 is TGCAATGCTAGAGATAGGGCAGGGGGACATGGCTACACCTTC. It translates to CNARDRAGGHGYTF.

This clonotype was observed many times. The chain combines TRBV20-1 with TRBJ2-7, with TRBD2 as a possible D gene (5 bases). The V and J ends lost 5 bases and 3 bases respectively, with 17 bases between them. Per germline, CDR1 DFQATT and CDR2 SNEGSKA (reference sequence). This CDR3 is 14 amino acids long. CDR3 in amino acids: CSARQAGGRYEQYF. The CDR3 DNA follows: TGCAGTGCTCGCCAGGCGGGCGGCCGCTACGAGCAGTACTTC.

This sequence joins TRBV5-1 and TRBJ2-2; D is ambiguous. This CDR3 is 15 amino acids long. Trimming left V 1 base short and J 1 base short, with 8 bases between. CDR1 is SGHRS, CDR2 YFSETQ, per germline. This chain's CDR3 is CASSLPRMNTGELFF. The CDR3 DNA sequence: TGCGCCAGCAGCTTGCCTCGGATGAACACCGGGGAGCTGTTTTTT.

Only one count was recorded for this clonotype. This may be a read error: a much more frequent sequence differs by one nucleotide. The chain carries TRBV4-1 and TRBJ1-5; possibly TRBD1 for D (5 bases). Germline values: CDR1 MGHRA, CDR2 YSYEKL. The V end lost 0 bases, the J end lost 6 bases, and 15 bases lay between the germline ends. This CDR3 spans 16 amino acids. The DNA of the CDR3 is TGCGCCAGCAGCCAAGATAGCTCAGGGAACCTTCAGCCCCAGCATTTT. Protein product: CASSQDSSGNLQPQHF.

In the case of this clonotype: This sequence may be a read error, since a much larger clone differs from it by one base. This sequence joins TRBV5-5 and TRBJ2-7; 7 bases map to TRBD1. The junction had 10 bases not matched to a gene; V was cut back by 3 bases and J by 4 bases. The germline CDR1 and CDR2 sequences are SGHKS and YYEKEE (reference sequence). The CDR3 sequence is 15 residues long. The CDR3 sequence: CASSSGTEIRYEQYF. In DNA form, the CDR3 reads TGTGCCAGCAGCTCTGGGACAGAGATAAGATACGAGCAGTACTTC.

Worth noting for this clonotype: This sequence may be a read error, since a much larger clone differs from it by one base. The rearrangement joins TRBV12-3 or TRBV12-4 to TRBJ2-5; D unresolved. The CDR3 sequence is 12 residues long. The CDR3 reads CVSSLHEETQYF. Here the CDR3 DNA reads TGTGTCAGCAGCCTACACGAAGAGACCCAGTACTTC.

This clonotype was counted once. The junction departs from germline at one end; a sequencing error may be responsible. This chain links TRBV13 with TRBJ1-1; D call uncertain. The CDR3 has 11 residues. Germline CDR1 and CDR2: PRHDT and FYEKMQ (reference sequence). CDR3 protein: CTSSLGTEAFF. The DNA for the CDR3 is TGTACCAGCAGCTTAGGCACTGAAGCTTTCTTT.

In the case of this clonotype: This likely comes from a read error, as the CDR3 has no conserved phenylalanine or tryptophan at its end. V gene TRBV4-3 combines with J gene TRBJ2-4, with D tentatively TRBD1 or TRBD2 (5 bases each). Germline V gene lookup returns CDR1 LGHNA and CDR2 YSLEER. V was cut by 0 bases and J by 6 bases, with 12 bases left in between. This CDR3 is built from 15 residues. Here the CDR3 DNA reads TGCGCCAGCAGCCAAGACAGGGAGTGCGTAAACATTCAGTACCTC. Translating gives CASSQDRECVNIQYL.

Comment on this clonotype: Possible read error: a much larger clone is one base away. The chain links TRBV6-1 to TRBJ1-1, with D unclear. This CDR3 spans 11 amino acids. The germline gives CDR1 MNHNS, CDR2 SASEGT. The CDR3 loop reads CASTGMSGAYF. The CDR3 coding sequence is TGTGCCAGCACCGGGATGTCTGGAGCTTACTTT.

This clonotype was found once. The J gene is TRBJ1-1, the V gene TRBV5-1; no firm D call. Trimming shortened V by 1 base and J by 4 bases, and 11 bases separated the two germline ends. The CDR3 extends over 14 amino acids. Germline CDR1 reads SGHRS; CDR2 reads YFSETQ. This CDR3 reads CASSLLGGITEAFF. DNA for the CDR3: TGCGCCAGCAGCTTGCTGGGAGGGATCACTGAAGCTTTCTTT. Full variable domain (missing parts from reference TRBV5-1 and TRBJ1-1): KAGVTQTPRYLIKTRGQQVTLSCSPISGHRSVSWYQQTPGQGLQFLFEYFSETQRNKGNFPGRFSGRQFSNSRSEMNVSTLELGDSALYLCASSLLGGITEAFFGQGTRLTVV.

This clonotype has a single count. The junction shows a germline mismatch at one end, possibly a read error. The chain joins TRBV29-1 to TRBJ1-2, with D maybe TRBD1 (6 bases). The V gene's germline CDR1 is SQVTM and CDR2 ANQGSEA. This CDR3 comprises 13 residues. The CDR3 nucleotides are TGCAGCGTTGAAGAAGGGGGGGGGTATGACTACACCTTC. Amino acids: CSVEEGGGYDYTF.

Concerning this clonotype itself: A read error may explain this, as a much larger clone is one base away. The chain combines TRBV12-3 or TRBV12-4 with TRBJ2-2; 11 positions match TRBD1. The CDR3 length is 16 residues. CDR3 loop: CASSQGQGANTGGLFF. CDR3 nucleotide sequence: TGTGCCAGCAGCCAAGGACAGGGGGCGAACACCGGGGGGCTGTTTTTT.